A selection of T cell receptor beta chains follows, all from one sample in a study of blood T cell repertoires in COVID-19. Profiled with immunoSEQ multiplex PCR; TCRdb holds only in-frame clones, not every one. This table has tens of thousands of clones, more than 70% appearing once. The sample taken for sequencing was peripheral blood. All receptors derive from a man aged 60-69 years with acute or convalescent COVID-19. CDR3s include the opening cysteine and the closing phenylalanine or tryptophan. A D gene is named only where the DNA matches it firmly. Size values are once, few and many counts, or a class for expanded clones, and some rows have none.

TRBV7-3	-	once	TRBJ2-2	TGTGCCAGCAGCACAGGGAAAGGCGGGGAGCTGTTTTTT	CASSTGKGGELFF
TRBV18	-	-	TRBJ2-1	TGTGCCAGCTCACCCCTAAACAATGAGCAGTTCTTC	CASSPLNNEQFF
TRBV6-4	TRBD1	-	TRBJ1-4	TGTGCCAGCAGTCCGGGACAGGGAGGGGAAAAACTGTTTTTT	CASSPGQGGEKLFF
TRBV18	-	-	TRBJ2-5	TGTGCCAGCTCACCACTCACGGTTACAGAGACCCAGTACTTC	CASSPLTVTETQYF
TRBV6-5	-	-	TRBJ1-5	TGTGCCAGCACCGGGAGGGGCGCGAGCAATCAGCCCCAGCATTTT	CASTGRGASNQPQHF
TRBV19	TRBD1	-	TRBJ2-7	TGTGCCAGTAGTTCCGGGACAGGGCCCTACGAGCAGTACTTC	CASSSGTGPYEQYF
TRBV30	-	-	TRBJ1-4	TGTGCCTGGACGGACGGGACATTAGATGAAAAACTGTTTTTT	CAWTDGTLDEKLFF
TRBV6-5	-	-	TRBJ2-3	TGTGCCAGCTCGCAGGGCACCGGCACAGATACGCAGTATTTT	CASSQGTGTDTQYF
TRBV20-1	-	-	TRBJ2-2	TGCAGTGCTAGTGGGCCAGGCGGGGCGGGGCTAAAAAACACCGGGGAGCTGTTTTTT	CSASGPGGAGLKNTGELFF
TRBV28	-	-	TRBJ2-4	TGTGCCAGCAGGGCCGGGACTTTAAACATTCAGTACTTC	CASRAGTLNIQYF
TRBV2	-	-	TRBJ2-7	TGTGCCAGCAGTAGGACAGCCTACGAGCAGTACTTC	CASSRTAYEQYF
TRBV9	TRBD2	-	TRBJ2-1	TGTGCCAGCAGCTCACAAAGCGGGGGGGCCTACAATGAGCAGTTCTTC	CASSSQSGGAYNEQFF
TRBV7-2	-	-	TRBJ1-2	TGTGCCAGCAGCTTATGGGGGGTTAACTATGGCTACACCTTC	CASSLWGVNYGYTF
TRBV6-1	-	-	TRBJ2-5	TGTGCCAGCAGTGGAAACAGGGAGTCTACCCAAGAGACCCAGTACTTC	CASSGNRESTQETQYF
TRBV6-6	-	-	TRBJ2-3	TGTGCCAGCAGTCCTACTCACTCATCTAGCACAGATACGCAGTATTTT	CASSPTHSSSTDTQYF
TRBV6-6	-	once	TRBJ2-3	TGTGCCAGCAGTTATGGTACCGGGGTCGTGGTGGGTACGCAGTATTTT	CASSYGTGVVVGTQYF
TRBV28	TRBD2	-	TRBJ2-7	TGTGCCAGCAGTCCTATTGGAGCGGGGGGTAAGGACGAGCAGTACTTC	CASSPIGAGGKDEQYF
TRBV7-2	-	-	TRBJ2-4	TGTGCCAGCAGCTTATCCGAGATTATGGCCAAAAACATTCAGTACTTC	CASSLSEIMAKNIQYF
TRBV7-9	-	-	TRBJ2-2	TGTGCCAGCAGCTTACAGGGGAACGGGGAGCTGTTTTTT	CASSLQGNGELFF
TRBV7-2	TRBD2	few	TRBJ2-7	TGTGCCAGCAGTCACAAAGCGGGACTTGCCTACGAGCAGTACTTC	CASSHKAGLAYEQYF
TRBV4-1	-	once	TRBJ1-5	TGCGCCAGCAGCCAATCCCCGCGGCAGGGAAATCAGCCCCAGCATTTT	CASSQSPRQGNQPQHF
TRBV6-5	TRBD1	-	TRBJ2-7	TGTGCCAGCAGTACGGGACAGGGGGCGGTCGAGCAGTACTTC	CASSTGQGAVEQYF
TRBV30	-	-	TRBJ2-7	TGTGCCTGGAAGAGGTCGGGTTCCTCAGCGCAGTACTTC	CAWKRSGSSAQYF
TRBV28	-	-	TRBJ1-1	TGTGCCAGCAGAGGGGGAGGGCCCAACACTGAAGCTTTCTTT	CASRGGGPNTEAFF
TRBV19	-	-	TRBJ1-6	TGTGCCAGTAGTACCCGGGACACAAATAATTCACCCCTCCACTTT	CASSTRDTNNSPLHF
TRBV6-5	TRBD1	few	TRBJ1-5	TGTGCCAGCAGCCAGGGGGTGAGGAGCAATCAGCCCCAGCATTTT	CASSQGVRSNQPQHF
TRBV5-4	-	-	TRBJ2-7	TGTGCCAGCAGCTCAGGTGACGAGCAGTACTTC	CASSSGDEQYF
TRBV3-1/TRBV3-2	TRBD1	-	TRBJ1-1	TGTGCCAGCAGCCTCGAAAACAGGGGGACGGCTTTCTTT	CASSLENRGTAFF
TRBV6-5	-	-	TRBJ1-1	TGTGCCACCTCTCGACAGATGAACACTGAAGCTTTCTTT	CATSRQMNTEAFF
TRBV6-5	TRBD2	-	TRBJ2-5	TGTGCCAGCAGTCCACGGACGGGGGGGGACGAGACCCAGTACTTC	CASSPRTGGDETQYF
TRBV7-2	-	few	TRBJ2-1	TGTGCCAGCAGCTCCACCCCAGGGTACTATGAGCAGTTCTTC	CASSSTPGYYEQFF
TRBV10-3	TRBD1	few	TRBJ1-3	TGTGCCATCAGTGCAGGGGGAGCTGGAAACACCATATATTTT	CAISAGGAGNTIYF
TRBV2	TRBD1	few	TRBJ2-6	TGTGCCAGCAGTTTGACAGGGCCTAGCTCTGGGGCCAACGTCCTGACTTTC	CASSLTGPSSGANVLTF
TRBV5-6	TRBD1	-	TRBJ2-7	TGTGCCAGCAGCCCTAGAAGGACAGGAGATTACGAGCAGTACTTC	CASSPRRTGDYEQYF
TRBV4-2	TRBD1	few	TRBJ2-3	TGTGCCAGCAGCCACAGACAGGGGGCGTTAGATACGCAGTATTTT	CASSHRQGALDTQYF
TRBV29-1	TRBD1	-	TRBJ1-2	TGCAGCGTGATAAGACAGGGGGCGCGAGGCTACACCTTC	CSVIRQGARGYTF
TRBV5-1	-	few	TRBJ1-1	TGCGCCAGCAGCCCGGAGGGCCGAGCCCTTGAAGCTTTCTTT	CASSPEGRALEAFF
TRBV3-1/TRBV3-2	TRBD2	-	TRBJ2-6	TGTGCCAGCAGCCGTGGCGGGGGGCTTTCTTCCGGGGCCAACGTCCTGACTTTC	CASSRGGGLSSGANVLTF
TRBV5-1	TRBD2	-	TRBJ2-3	TGCGCCAGCAGGTCCCCGGGACTAGCAATAGATACGCAGTATTTT	CASRSPGLAIDTQYF
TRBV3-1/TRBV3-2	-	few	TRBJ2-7	TGTGCCAGCAGCCAACTGCGTACCTACGAGCAGTACTTC	CASSQLRTYEQYF